This record looks at one T cell receptor beta chain sequence and its context. This CDR3 is 15 amino acids long. Trimming stripped 5 bases from V and 1 base from J, with 14 bases between. The germline CDR1 and CDR2 sequences are MNHEY and SMNVEV (reference sequence). This record comes from a study of blood T cell repertoires in COVID-19. About the research overall: Sources were T cells, B-cell-depleted T cells, or PBMCs; the material itself was cDNA or gDNA.

Produced via immunoSEQ multiplex PCR; TCRdb's table is partial and in-frame only. The sample contains fewer than 650,000 clones, about 89% of which appear only once. The Seattle site enrolled patients during active infection and followed them longitudinally. Sequencing was done on a sample of peripheral blood. The V call is TRBV27, the J call TRBJ1-1; D ambiguous. This clonotype was sampled from a woman between 50 and 59 years old with COVID-19, enrolled during active disease. CDR3 DNA: TGTGCCAGCAGTAGTAAAGCCGACTGGAACACTGAAGCTTTCTTT. Translation: CASSSKADWNTEAFF.